This T cell receptor (beta chain) derives from a study of CXCR3-negative and CXCR3-positive naive CD8 T cells. Overall study results and limits: With respect to TRBV-TRBJ usage, naive CXCR3-negative and CXCR3-positive cells were similar; memory differed.

CDR1 is DFQATT, CDR2 SNEGSKA, per germline (reference sequence). This CDR3 has 15 residues. UMI-labeled TRB cDNA libraries were prepared by 5' RACE. TCRdb reanalyzed the 5' RACE reads, giving one entry per CDR3 protein sequence and no DNA. The sample totals tens of thousands of distinct CDR3 sequences. With regard to this clonotype: Its antigen remains unidentified.

The source material was memory CD8+ T cells from blood. The chain carries TRBV20-1 and TRBJ2-1; TCRdb names TRBD2, which stays unverified in the absence of DNA. The source is a human donor in good health. Some clones in this sample may be carry-over from other donors' samples. The CDR3 region is CSAWKSGKTRNEQFF.